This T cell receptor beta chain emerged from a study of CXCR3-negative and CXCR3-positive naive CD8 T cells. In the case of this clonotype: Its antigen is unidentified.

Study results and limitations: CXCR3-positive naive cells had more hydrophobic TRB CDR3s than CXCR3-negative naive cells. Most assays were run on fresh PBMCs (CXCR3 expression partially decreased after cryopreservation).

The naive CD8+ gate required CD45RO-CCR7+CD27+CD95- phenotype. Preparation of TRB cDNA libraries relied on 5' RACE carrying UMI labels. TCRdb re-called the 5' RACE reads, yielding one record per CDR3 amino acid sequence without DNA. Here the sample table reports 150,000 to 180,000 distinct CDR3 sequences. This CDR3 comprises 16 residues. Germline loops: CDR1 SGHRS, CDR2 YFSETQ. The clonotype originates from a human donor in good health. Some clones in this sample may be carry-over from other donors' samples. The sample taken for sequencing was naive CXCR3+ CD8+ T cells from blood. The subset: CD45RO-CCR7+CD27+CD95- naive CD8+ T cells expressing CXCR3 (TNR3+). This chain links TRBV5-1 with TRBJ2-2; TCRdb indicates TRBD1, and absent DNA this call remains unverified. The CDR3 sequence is CASSSDPVGGTGELFF.